This T cell receptor beta chain is drawn from a study of blood T cell repertoires in COVID-19 (dated by TCRdb to 2018 to 2020). Study-wide context: Collaborator samples came from the United States, Italy and Spain and covered acute and convalescent phases of COVID-19. The material from the prospective study consisted of cDNA or gDNA derived from T cells, B-cell-depleted T cells, or PBMCs. Subjects who had been exposed to COVID-19, were actively infected with it, or had recovered from it provided the deeply sampled blood TCRbeta repertoires that made up the dataset. The repertoires were released in a freely available public database meant as a resource for research on the immune response to SARS-CoV-2. The samples were drawn from two sources: the first 160 participants of the ongoing ImmuneRACE study, and 950 to 1,500 subjects contributed by 6 global collaborators. The sample metadata nearly always contained a de-identified subject ID, COVID-19 status, age in years and sex. Where available, HLA class I and class II types were obtained from metadata supplied by the sample provider rather than from assay-based typing.

A note on this clone: Its cognate antigen has yet to be identified. Base qualities are missing; no much larger clone stands one base away.

TCRbeta CDR3 regions were amplified from genomic DNA using the immunoSEQ Assay, a bias-controlled multiplex PCR. As for the original processing: Within the assay, amplification of reference gene primers was used to estimate how many nucleated cells each sample contained. To quantify the absolute abundance of each unique TCRbeta CDR3 rearrangement, sequence reads were collapsed and filtered. For each sample, productive Simpson clonality was calculated by taking the square root of Simpson's diversity index across productive rearrangements. TCRdb obtained this table from immuneACCESS and retained in-frame rearrangements with V and J assigned. These tables miss some clones; where compared with another copy, unresolved V genes account for less than half of the shortfall, and the remainder is unexplained. V and J calls plus clone size are reproduced from that table; the DNA served to infer D and trimming. The sample table shows about 230,000 clones, and over 75% are seen once. The ten largest make up 11% of the sample.

Overall study results and their limits: How much clinical and demographic metadata was included differed by source and by participant, and the metadata was provided uncurated.

One collaborating source in Seattle enrolled patients during active infection and followed them longitudinally through the course of disease. Collaborating institutions collected whole blood in K2EDTA tubes following their own protocols. For TCRbeta analysis, collaborators shipped samples in one of three forms: frozen whole blood, isolated PBMCs, or DNA extracted from either of those sample types. The sequencing sample was made of peripheral blood. This TCR came from a man over 45 with COVID-19, enrolled during active disease.

The DNA sequence is as follows: TGTGCCAGCAGCTTGTTAGGGCAGGGGACCTACGAGCAGTACTTC. Its translation reads: CASSLLGQGTYEQYF. This chain is built from TRBV5-4 and TRBJ2-7; TRBD1 might be the D gene, on 6 matching bases. The CDR3 sequence holds 15 residues, the cysteine and phenylalanine included. The kept DNA is CDR3 alone, 45 bases in frame from the first base. The germline V gene (reference sequence) specifies SGHNT as CDR1 and YYREEE as CDR2. Deletion took 1 base off V and 2 bases off J, with a span of 13 bases between the germline ends.